This record looks at one TCR beta chain sequence and its context. The CDR3 is made up of 13 amino acids. Trimming removed 4 bases from V and 5 bases from J; junction bases left unmatched: 3. Germline CDR1 is SGHNT and CDR2 is YENEEA. This entry belongs to a study of blood T cell repertoires in COVID-19. Authors' processing steps: Counts of nucleated cells, estimated from reference gene primer amplification, were obtained. The assay was immunoSEQ multiplex PCR, and TCRdb's table has in-frame clones only and misses some. That table is the source of V, J and clone size, and D and trimming were worked out from the DNA. The data show around 180,000 clones, 65% to 90% seen once.

V is TRBV11-3 and J is TRBJ1-2, with TRBD1 identical over 8 bases. Input material: peripheral blood. The clonotype was recovered from a human donor in a cohort sampled during active COVID-19. The CDR3 sequence is CASSSDRGYGYTF. The CDR3 DNA sequence: TGTGCCAGCAGCTCTGACAGGGGTTATGGCTACACCTTC.